The 2 T cell receptor beta chains presented below share a single source sample, sequenced in a study of T-cell memory formation after mild COVID-19. TCRdb ran MiXCR on the 5' RACE reads and lists one entry per CDR3 protein. The data contain roughly 500,000 distinct CDR3 sequences, around 20% of them singletons. Sequencing was performed on PBMCs or a T cell subset sorted from them (not recorded which). The receptors stem from an adult woman who had mild COVID-19 (a few samples of this study predate the infection). Cell type and time point are not known.

This clonotype was observed a few times. The chain is built from TRBV6-5 and TRBJ2-1; 7 positions match TRBD2. CDR1 is MNHEY, CDR2 SVGAGI, per germline. The V and J ends lost 11 bases and 5 bases, in that order; junction bases with no gene match: 9. The CDR3 contains 13 residues. The CDR3 region has the DNA TGTGCCGGGAGCGGGACTCCGAACAATGAGCAGTTCTTC. As protein: CAGSGTPNNEQFF.

With regard to this clonotype: A read error may produce the germline difference seen at one junction end. The chain employs TRBV20-1 and TRBJ1-6, with 7 bases matching TRBD1. The CDR3 covers 13 residues. Germline lookup yields CDR1 DFQATT and CDR2 SNEGSKA (reference sequence). CDR3 bases: TGCAGTGCCAGAGGACAGGCCGATTCACCCCTCCACTTT. This sequence encodes CSARGQADSPLHF.